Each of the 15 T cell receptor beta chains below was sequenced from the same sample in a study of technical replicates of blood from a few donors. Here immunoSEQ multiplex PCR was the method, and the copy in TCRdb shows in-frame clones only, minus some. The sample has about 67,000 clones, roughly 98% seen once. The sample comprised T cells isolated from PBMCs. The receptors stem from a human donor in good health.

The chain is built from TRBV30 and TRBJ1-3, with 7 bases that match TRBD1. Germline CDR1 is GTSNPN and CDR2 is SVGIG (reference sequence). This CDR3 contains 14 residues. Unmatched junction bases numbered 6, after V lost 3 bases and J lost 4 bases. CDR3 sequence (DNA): TGTGCCTGGAGCGAAGGACAGGAAGGAAACACCATATATTTT. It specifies CAWSEGQEGNTIYF.

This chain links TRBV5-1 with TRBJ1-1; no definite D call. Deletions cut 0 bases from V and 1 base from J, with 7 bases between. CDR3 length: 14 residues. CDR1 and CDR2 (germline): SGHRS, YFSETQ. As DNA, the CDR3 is TGCGCCAGCAGCTTGGATTCGAGGAACACTGAAGCTTTCTTT. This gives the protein CASSLDSRNTEAFF.

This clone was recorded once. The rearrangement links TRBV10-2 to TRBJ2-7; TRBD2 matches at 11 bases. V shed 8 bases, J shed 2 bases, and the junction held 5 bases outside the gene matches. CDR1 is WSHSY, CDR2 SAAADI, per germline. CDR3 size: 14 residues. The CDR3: CASVTTSGTYEQYF. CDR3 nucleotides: TGCGCCAGCGTCACGACTAGCGGGACCTACGAGCAGTACTTC.

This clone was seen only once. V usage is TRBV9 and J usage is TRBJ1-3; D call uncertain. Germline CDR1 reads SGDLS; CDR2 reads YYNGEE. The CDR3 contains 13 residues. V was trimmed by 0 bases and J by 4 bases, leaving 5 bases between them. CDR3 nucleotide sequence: TGTGCCAGCAGCGTAGCCCAAGGAAACACCATATATTTT. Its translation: CASSVAQGNTIYF.

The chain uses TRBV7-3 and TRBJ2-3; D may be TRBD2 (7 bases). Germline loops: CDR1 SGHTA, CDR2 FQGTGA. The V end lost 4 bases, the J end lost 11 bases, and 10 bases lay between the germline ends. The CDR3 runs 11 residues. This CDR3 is CASSSGGRQYF. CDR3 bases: TGTGCCAGCAGCTCGGGGGGCAGGCAGTATTTT. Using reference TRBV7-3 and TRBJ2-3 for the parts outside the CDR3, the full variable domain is GAGVSQTPSNKVTEKGKYVELRCDPISGHTALYWYRQSLGQGPEFLIYFQGTGAADDSGLPNDRFFAVRPEGSVSTLKIQRTERGDSAVYLCASSSGGRQYFGPGTRLTVL.

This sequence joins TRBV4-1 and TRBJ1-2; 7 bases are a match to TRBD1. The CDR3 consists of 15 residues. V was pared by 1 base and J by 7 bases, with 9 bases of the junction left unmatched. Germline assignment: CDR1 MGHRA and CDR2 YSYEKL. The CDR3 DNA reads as TGCGCCAGCAGCCAAGCAGAGGGGGCGGTTCGTGGCTACACCTTC. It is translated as CASSQAEGAVRGYTF.

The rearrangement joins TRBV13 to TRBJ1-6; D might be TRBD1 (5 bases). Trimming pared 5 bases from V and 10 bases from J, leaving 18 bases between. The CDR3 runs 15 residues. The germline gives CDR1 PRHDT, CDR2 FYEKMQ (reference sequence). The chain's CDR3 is CASSRRGERRSPLHF. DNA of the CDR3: TGTGCCAGCAGCCGTCGGGGGGAAAGGCGATCACCCCTCCACTTT.

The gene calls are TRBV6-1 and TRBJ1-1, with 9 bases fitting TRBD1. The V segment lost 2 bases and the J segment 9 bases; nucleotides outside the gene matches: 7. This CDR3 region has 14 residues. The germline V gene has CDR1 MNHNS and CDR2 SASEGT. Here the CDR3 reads CASSEPRTGAQAFF. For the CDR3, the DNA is TGTGCCAGCAGTGAACCGCGGACAGGGGCACAAGCTTTCTTT.

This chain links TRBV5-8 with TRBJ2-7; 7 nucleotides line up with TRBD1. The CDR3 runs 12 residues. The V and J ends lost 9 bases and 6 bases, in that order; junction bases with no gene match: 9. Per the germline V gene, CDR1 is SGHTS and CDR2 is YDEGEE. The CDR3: CAIYRGFSEQYF. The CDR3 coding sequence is TGTGCCATCTACAGGGGTTTCAGCGAGCAGTACTTC.

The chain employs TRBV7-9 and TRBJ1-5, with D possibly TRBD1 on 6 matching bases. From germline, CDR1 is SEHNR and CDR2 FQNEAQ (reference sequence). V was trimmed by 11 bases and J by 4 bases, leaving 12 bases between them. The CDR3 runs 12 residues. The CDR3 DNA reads TGTGCCGGGGGGGCTGGGAATCAGCCCCAGCATTTT. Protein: CAGGAGNQPQHF.

CDR3 region: CASSLALTGPKTQYF. The DNA of the CDR3 is TGCGCCAGCAGCTTGGCCCTAACAGGCCCCAAGACCCAGTACTTC. This rearrangement joins TRBV5-1 to TRBJ2-5; D is possibly TRBD1 (5 bases). Trimming stripped 0 bases from V and 6 bases from J, with 15 bases between. This CDR3 is built from 15 residues. Per germline, CDR1 SGHRS and CDR2 YFSETQ.

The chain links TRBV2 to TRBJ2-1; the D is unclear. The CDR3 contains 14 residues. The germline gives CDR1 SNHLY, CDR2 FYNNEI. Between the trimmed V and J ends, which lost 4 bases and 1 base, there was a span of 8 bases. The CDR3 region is CASSATRSYNEQFF. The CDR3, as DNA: TGTGCCAGCAGTGCGACGAGGTCCTACAATGAGCAGTTCTTC.

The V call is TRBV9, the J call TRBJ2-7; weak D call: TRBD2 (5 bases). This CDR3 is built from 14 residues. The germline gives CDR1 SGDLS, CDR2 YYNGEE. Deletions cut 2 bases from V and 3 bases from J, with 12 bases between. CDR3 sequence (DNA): TGTGCCAGCAGCGTTGAGGGAGAATACTACGAGCAGTACTTC. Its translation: CASSVEGEYYEQYF.

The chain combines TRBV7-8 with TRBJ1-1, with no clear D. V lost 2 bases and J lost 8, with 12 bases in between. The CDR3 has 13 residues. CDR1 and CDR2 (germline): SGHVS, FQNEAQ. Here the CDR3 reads CASSLQVFREAFF. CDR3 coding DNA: TGTGCCAGCAGCTTACAGGTGTTTAGAGAAGCTTTCTTT.

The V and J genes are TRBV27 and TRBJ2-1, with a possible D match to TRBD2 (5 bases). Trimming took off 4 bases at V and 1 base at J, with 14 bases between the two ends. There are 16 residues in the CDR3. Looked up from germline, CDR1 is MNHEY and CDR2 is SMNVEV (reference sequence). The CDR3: CASSSIRETSYNEQFF. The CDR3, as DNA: TGTGCCAGCAGTTCAATCCGGGAAACATCCTACAATGAGCAGTTCTTC.